The entry that follows covers one TCR beta chain sequence. This CDR3 contains 12 residues. Trimming shortened V by 8 bases and J by 1 base, and 8 bases separated the two germline ends. Germline lookup yields CDR1 MNHEY and CDR2 SVGAGI. The data belong to a study of blood T cell repertoires in COVID-19. At the level of the study: COVID-19 samples, acute and convalescent, were from the United States, Italy and Spain. Nucleic acid was either cDNA or gDNA, and it came from T cells, B-cell-depleted T cells, or PBMCs.

Enrollment of patients from Seattle took place during active infection, with longitudinal follow-up. Source study methods: Amplification of reference gene primers provided the estimated nucleated cell counts. Method: immunoSEQ multiplex PCR; TCRdb's copy keeps in-frame clones and lacks some. Clone size and the V and J calls come from that table; the DNA yielded D and trimming. The profile covers 200,000 to 300,000 clones, with about nine tenths appearing a single time and 0.8% to 0.95% taken by the ten largest. The TCR was taken from a man aged 25 to 40 with COVID-19, enrolled during active disease. The chain couples TRBV6-5 to TRBJ2-5; possibly TRBD1 for D (6 bases). Sequenced: peripheral blood. The CDR3 region is CASSGAQETQYF. Here the CDR3 DNA reads TGTGCCAGCTCAGGGGCCCAAGAGACCCAGTACTTC.